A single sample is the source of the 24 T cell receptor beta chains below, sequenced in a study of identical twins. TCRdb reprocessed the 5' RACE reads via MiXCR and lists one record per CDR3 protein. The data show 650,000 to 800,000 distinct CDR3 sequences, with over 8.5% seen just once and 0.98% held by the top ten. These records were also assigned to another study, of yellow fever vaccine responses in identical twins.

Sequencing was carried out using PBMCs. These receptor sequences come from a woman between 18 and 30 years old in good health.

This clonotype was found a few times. Here the CDR3 reads CASSSQGAHTEAFF. In DNA form, the CDR3 reads TGCGCCAGCAGCTCACAGGGGGCGCACACTGAAGCTTTCTTT. The chain joins TRBV5-1 to TRBJ1-1; TRBD1 matches 9 bases. The CDR3 covers 14 residues. With 3 bases clipped from V and 3 bases from J, the junction kept 3 bases outside the gene matches. CDR1 and CDR2 (germline): SGHRS, YFSETQ.

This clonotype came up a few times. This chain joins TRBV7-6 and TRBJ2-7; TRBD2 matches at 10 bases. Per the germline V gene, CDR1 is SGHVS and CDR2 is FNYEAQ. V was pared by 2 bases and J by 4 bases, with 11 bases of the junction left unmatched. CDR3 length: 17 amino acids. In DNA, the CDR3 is TGTGCCAGCAGCTTAACCCCTCCCGTACTAGCGGGGTACGAGCAGTACTTC. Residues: CASSLTPPVLAGYEQYF.

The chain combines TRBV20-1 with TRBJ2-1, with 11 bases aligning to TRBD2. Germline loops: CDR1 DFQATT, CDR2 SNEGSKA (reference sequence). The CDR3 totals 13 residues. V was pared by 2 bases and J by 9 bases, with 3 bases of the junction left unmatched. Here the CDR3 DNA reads TGCAGTGCTAGACGGCTAGCGGGAGGTGAGCAGTTCTTC. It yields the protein CSARRLAGGEQFF.

The CDR3 DNA follows: TGTGCCAGCAGCCCCCCCCCACAGGGGATGAGGCGCTACGAGCAGTACTTC. Its translation: CASSPPPQGMRRYEQYF. V and J are TRBV27 and TRBJ2-7; 7 bases align to TRBD1. CDR3 length: 17 amino acids. V was pared by 6 bases and J by 3 bases, with 17 bases of the junction left unmatched. In germline, CDR1 is MNHEY, CDR2 SMNVEV (reference sequence).

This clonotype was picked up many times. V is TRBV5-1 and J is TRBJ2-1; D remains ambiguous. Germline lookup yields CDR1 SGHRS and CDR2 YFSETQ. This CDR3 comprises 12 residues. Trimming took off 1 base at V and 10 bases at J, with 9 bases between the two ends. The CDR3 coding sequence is TGCGCCAGCAGCTTGCCGGAACTAGAGCAGTTCTTC. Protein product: CASSLPELEQFF.

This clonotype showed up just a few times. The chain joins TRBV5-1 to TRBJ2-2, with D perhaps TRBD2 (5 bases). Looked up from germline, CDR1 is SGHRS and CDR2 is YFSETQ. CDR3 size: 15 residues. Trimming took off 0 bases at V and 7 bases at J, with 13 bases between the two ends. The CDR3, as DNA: TGCGCCAGCAGCTTGGCCCAAAACGAGGGCGGGGAGCTGTTTTTT. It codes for CASSLAQNEGGELFF. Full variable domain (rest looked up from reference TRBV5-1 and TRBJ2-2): KAGVTQTPRYLIKTRGQQVTLSCSPISGHRSVSWYQQTPGQGLQFLFEYFSETQRNKGNFPGRFSGRQFSNSRSEMNVSTLELGDSALYLCASSLAQNEGGELFFGEGSRLTVL.

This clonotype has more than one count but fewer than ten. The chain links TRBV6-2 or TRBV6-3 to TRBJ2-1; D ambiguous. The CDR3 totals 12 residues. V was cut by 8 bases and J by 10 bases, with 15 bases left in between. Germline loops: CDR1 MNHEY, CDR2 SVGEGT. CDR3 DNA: TGTGCCAGCGGGCCGTTTAGCACGGAGCAGTTCTTC. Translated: CASGPFSTEQFF.

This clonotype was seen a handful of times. The CDR3 reads CASSYRTSGGARVTDTQYF. CDR3 DNA sequence: TGTGCCAGCAGTTACCGGACTAGCGGGGGGGCCCGAGTCACAGATACGCAGTATTTT. The chain uses TRBV6-5 and TRBJ2-3; 15 bases align to TRBD2. The CDR3 has 19 amino acids. CDR1 MNHEY and CDR2 SVGAGI come from the germline V gene. Trimming took 2 bases from V and 2 from J; bases not matched to a gene: 8.

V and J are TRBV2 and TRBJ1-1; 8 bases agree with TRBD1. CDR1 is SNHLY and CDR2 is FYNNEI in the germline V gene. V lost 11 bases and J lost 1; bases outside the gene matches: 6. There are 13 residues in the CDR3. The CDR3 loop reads CASDRVRNTEAFF. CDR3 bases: TGTGCCTCGGACAGGGTCCGGAACACTGAAGCTTTCTTT.

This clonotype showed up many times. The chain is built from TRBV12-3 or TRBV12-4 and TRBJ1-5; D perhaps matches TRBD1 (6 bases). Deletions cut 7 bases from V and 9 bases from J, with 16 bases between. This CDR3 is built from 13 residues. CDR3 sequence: CASTVQGPTPQHF. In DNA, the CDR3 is TGTGCCAGCACCGTACAGGGTCCTACGCCCCAGCATTTT.

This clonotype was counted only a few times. The CDR3 DNA reads TGTGCCAGCAGTGAAAATAATAGCAATCAGCCCCAGCATTTT. Protein product: CASSENNSNQPQHF. This rearrangement joins TRBV2 to TRBJ1-5; D ambiguous. CDR1 and CDR2 from the germline V gene are SNHLY and FYNNEI. CDR3 length: 14 amino acids. The V and J ends lost 2 bases and 0 bases respectively, with 5 bases between them.

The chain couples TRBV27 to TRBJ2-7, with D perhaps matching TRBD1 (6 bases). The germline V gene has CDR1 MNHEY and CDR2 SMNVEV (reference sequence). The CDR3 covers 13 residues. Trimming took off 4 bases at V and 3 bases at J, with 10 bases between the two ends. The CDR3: CASSYGQLYEQYF. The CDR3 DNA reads TGTGCCAGCAGTTATGGACAGCTCTACGAGCAGTACTTC.

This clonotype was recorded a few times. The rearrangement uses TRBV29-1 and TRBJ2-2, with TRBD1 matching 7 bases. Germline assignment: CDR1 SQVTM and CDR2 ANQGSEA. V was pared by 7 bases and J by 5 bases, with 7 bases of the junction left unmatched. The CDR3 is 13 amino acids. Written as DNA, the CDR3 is TGCAGCGCCCGAACAGGGGAGACCGGGGAGCTGTTTTTT. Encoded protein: CSARTGETGELFF.

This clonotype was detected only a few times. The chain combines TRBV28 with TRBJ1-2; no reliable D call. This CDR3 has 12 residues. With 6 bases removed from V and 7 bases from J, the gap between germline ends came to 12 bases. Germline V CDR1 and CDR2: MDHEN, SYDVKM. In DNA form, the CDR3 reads TGTGCCAGCAGCGAACCTGCGGGTGGCTACACCTTC. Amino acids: CASSEPAGGYTF.

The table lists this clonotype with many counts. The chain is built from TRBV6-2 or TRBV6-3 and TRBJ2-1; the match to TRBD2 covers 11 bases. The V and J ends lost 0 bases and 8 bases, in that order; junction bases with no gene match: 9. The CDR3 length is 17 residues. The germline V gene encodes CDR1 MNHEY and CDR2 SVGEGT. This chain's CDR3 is CASSYSTSGTTGDEQFF. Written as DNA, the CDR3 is TGTGCCAGCAGTTACTCGACTAGCGGGACTACGGGGGATGAGCAGTTCTTC.

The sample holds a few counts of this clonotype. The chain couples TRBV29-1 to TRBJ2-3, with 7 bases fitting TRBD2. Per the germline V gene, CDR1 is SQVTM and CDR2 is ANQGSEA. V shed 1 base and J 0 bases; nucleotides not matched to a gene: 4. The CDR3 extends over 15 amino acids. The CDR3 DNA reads TGCAGCGTTGAAGGGGCGGGAGCTAGCACAGATACGCAGTATTTT. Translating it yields CSVEGAGASTDTQYF.

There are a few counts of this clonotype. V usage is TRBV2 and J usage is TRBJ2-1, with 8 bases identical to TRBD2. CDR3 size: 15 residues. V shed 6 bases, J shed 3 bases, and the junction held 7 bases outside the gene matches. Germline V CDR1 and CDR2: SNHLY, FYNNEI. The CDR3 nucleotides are TGTGCCAGCAGCCCGGAGCGGGGGTTCTACAATGAGCAGTTCTTC. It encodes CASSPERGFYNEQFF.

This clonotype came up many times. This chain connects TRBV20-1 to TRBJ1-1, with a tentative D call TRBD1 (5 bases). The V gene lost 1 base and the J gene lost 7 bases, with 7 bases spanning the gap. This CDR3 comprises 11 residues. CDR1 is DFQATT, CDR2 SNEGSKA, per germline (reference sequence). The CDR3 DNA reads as TGCAGTGCTAGAGGACAGCTTGAAGCTTTCTTT. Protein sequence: CSARGQLEAFF.

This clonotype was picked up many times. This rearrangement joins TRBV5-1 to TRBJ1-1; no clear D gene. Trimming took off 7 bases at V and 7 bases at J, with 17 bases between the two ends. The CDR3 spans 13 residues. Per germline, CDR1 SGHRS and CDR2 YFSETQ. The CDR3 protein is CASRRQVNFEAFF. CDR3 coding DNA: TGCGCCAGCCGGAGGCAGGTGAACTTTGAAGCTTTCTTT.

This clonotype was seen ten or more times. The CDR3 sequence is CASSFDGQDYYNEQFF. CDR3 bases: TGCGCCAGCAGCTTCGACGGCCAGGACTATTACAATGAGCAGTTCTTC. This chain connects TRBV5-1 to TRBJ2-1, with D perhaps TRBD2 (6 bases). The V gene's germline CDR1 is SGHRS and CDR2 YFSETQ. Deletions cut 2 bases from V and 4 bases from J, with 16 bases between. This CDR3 region has 16 residues.

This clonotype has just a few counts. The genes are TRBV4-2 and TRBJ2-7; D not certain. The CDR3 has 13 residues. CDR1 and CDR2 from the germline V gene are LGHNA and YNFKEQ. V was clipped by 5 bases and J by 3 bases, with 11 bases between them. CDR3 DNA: TGTGCCAGCAGCGAAGTCCCACTCTACGAGCAGTACTTC. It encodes CASSEVPLYEQYF.

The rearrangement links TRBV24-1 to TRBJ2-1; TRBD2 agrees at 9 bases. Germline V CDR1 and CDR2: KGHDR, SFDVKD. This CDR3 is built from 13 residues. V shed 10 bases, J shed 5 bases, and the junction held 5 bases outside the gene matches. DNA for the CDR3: TGTGCCACTAGGAGCGGGGGGCACAATGAGCAGTTCTTC. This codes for CATRSGGHNEQFF.

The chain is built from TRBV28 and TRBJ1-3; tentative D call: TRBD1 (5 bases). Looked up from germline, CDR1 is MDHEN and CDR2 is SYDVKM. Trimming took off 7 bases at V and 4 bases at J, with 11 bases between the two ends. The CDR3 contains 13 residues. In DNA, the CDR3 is TGTGCCAGCATCCAGGGATCCGGAAACACCATATATTTT. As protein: CASIQGSGNTIYF.

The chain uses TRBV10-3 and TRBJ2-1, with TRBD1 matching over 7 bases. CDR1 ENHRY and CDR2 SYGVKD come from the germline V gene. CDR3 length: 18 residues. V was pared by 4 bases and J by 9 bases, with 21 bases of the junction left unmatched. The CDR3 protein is CAISGSGKGARVHSEQFF. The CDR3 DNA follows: TGTGCCATCAGTGGTTCGGGGAAGGGGGCAAGGGTTCACAGTGAGCAGTTCTTC.